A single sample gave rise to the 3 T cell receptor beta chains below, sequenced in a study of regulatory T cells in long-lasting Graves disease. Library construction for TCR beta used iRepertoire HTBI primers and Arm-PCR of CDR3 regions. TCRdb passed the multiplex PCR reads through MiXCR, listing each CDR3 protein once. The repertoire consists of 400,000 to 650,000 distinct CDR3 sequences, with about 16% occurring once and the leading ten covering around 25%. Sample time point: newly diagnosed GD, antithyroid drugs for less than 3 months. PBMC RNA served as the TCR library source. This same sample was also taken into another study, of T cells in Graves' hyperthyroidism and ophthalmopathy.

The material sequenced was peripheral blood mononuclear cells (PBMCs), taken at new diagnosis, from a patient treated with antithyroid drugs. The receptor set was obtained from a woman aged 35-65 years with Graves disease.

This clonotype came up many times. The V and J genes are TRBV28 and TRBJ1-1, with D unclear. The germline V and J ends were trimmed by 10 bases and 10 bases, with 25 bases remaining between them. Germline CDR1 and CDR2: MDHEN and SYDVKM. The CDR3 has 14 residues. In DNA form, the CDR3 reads TGTGCCAACAGCTACCCGGACGAGTTCCGGACAGCTTTCTTT. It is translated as CANSYPDEFRTAFF.

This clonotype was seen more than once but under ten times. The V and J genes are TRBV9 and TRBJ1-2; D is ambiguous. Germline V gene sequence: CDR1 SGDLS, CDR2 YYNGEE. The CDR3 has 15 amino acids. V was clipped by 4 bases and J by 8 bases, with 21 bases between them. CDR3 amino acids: CASSSPQSAVVGYTF. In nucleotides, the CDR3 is TGTGCCAGCAGCTCTCCCCAAAGTGCAGTGGTCGGCTACACCTTC.

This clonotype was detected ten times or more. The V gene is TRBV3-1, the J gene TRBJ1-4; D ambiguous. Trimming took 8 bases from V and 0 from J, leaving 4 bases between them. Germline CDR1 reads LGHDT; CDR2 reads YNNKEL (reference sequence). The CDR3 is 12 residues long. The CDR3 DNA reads TGTGCCAGCGGGACAACTAATGAAAAACTGTTTTTT. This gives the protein CASGTTNEKLFF.